These 20 T cell receptor beta chains share one sample of origin, sequenced in a study of persistence of HIV-infected CD4 T cells. The immunoSEQ assay was version 4, run in survey mode. Assay used: immunoSEQ multiplex PCR; TCRdb lists only in-frame clones, some missing. The sample lists about 50,000 clones; about four fifths were seen once. No antigen has been identified for these receptors. The stimulus was lysate of CMV-infected fibroblasts, 10 ug/mL. CD40L/CD69 double-negative CD45RO-high memory CD4+ T cells were collected. Sequencing was performed on CD4+ T cells sorted from PBMCs after roughly 18-hour stimulation, taken from a patient who received antiretroviral therapy. The receptors here all came from an adult man with HIV who was CMV-seropositive.

The chain couples TRBV9 to TRBJ2-2, with D perhaps matching TRBD1 (5 bases). CDR3 size: 14 residues. From germline, CDR1 is SGDLS and CDR2 YYNGEE. Trimming took off 0 bases at V and 7 bases at J, with 10 bases between the two ends. CDR3 nucleotide sequence: TGTGCCAGCAGCGTAGCCGACAGCAGCGGGGAGCTGTTTTTT. As protein: CASSVADSSGELFF.

V and J are TRBV6-4 and TRBJ1-2; D unresolved. Germline lookup yields CDR1 MRHNA and CDR2 SNTAGT. The CDR3 length is 13 residues. V was clipped by 6 bases and J by 0 bases, with 8 bases between them. Here the CDR3 reads CASSLTANYGYTF. Written as DNA, the CDR3 is TGTGCCAGCAGCCTGACGGCTAACTATGGCTACACCTTC.

The CDR3 bases are TGTGCCAGTCAGCGCCCAGGGGCCAGCTCCTACGAGCAGTACTTC. Its protein product is CASQRPGASSYEQYF. The chain combines TRBV19 with TRBJ2-7; perhaps TRBD1 as D (6 bases). CDR1 and CDR2 (germline): LNHDA, SQIVND (reference sequence). This CDR3 is 15 amino acids long. V was cut by 8 bases and J by 0 bases, with 17 bases left in between.

The chain uses TRBV11-3 and TRBJ2-5; 7 positions match TRBD2. Trimming at V came to 2 bases and at J to 5 bases, leaving 2 bases not matched to a gene. CDR1 and CDR2 from the germline V gene are SGHNT and YENEEA. The CDR3 spans 13 residues. CDR3 DNA: TGTGCCAGCAGCTTAATGGGAGGGGAGACCCAGTACTTC. This encodes CASSLMGGETQYF.

This clone showed up just once. This chain uses TRBV15 with TRBJ2-3, with a weak D call TRBD1 (6 bases). The germline V and J ends were trimmed by 3 bases and 2 bases, with 21 bases remaining between them. The CDR3 is 18 residues long. Germline V lookup: CDR1 LNHNV, CDR2 YYDKDF (reference sequence). This CDR3 is CATSRDKQGWVLTDTQYF. The DNA of the CDR3 is TGTGCCACCAGCAGGGATAAACAGGGTTGGGTTCTCACAGATACGCAGTATTTT.

This clone came up once. The chain has TRBV7-9 and TRBJ2-7, with unresolved D. The V gene lost 1 base and the J gene lost 6 bases, with 16 bases spanning the gap. CDR1 SEHNR and CDR2 FQNEAQ come from the germline V gene (reference sequence). This CDR3 is built from 15 residues. The chain's CDR3 is CASSLVQPFSTEQYF. For the CDR3, the DNA is TGTGCCAGCAGCTTAGTTCAGCCCTTCTCGACCGAGCAGTACTTC.

This rearrangement joins TRBV5-1 to TRBJ2-7; possible D gene TRBD2, 5 bases. Per the germline V gene, CDR1 is SGHRS and CDR2 is YFSETQ. This CDR3 comprises 16 residues. With 0 bases removed from V and 0 bases from J, the gap between germline ends came to 13 bases. The CDR3 here is CASSLGWTLSSYEQYF. In DNA, the CDR3 is TGCGCCAGCAGCTTGGGATGGACTCTTAGCTCCTACGAGCAGTACTTC.

The chain combines TRBV9 with TRBJ1-2; D is possibly TRBD1 (6 bases). Trimming removed 3 bases from V and 5 bases from J, with 23 bases in between. The CDR3 has 17 amino acids. Germline CDR1 is SGDLS and CDR2 is YYNGEE. CDR3 protein: CASSATQGRGGGYGYTF. CDR3 sequence (DNA): TGTGCCAGCAGCGCCACACAGGGCCGTGGAGGGGGATATGGCTACACCTTC.

The V gene is TRBV5-6, the J gene TRBJ2-5; TRBD2 matches at 10 bases. CDR1 and CDR2 (germline): SGHDT, YYEEEE. There are 15 residues in the CDR3. V gave up 4 bases and J gave up 5 bases; unmatched junction bases: 8. Written as DNA, the CDR3 is TGTGCCAGCAGCCTTGCTAGCGGGAGAATGGAGACCCAGTACTTC. As protein: CASSLASGRMETQYF. Full variable domain (missing parts from reference TRBV5-6 and TRBJ2-5): DAGVTQSPTHLIKTRGQQVTLRCSPKSGHDTVSWYQQALGQGPQFIFQYYEEEERQRGNFPDRFSGHQFPNYSSELNVNALLLGDSALYLCASSLASGRMETQYFGPGTRLLVL.

The J gene is TRBJ1-5, the V gene TRBV28; TRBD1 is a possible D gene (5 bases). Germline CDR1 and CDR2: MDHEN and SYDVKM. V was cut by 2 bases and J by 6 bases, with 11 bases left in between. The CDR3 runs to 14 residues. The CDR3 nucleotides are TGTGCCAGCAGTTTAGGGGGAGTGGGTCAGCCCCAGCATTTT. Amino acid sequence: CASSLGGVGQPQHF. Full variable domain (missing parts from reference TRBV28 and TRBJ1-5): DVKVTQSSRYLVKRTGEKVFLECVQDMDHENMFWYRQDPGLGLRLIYFSYDVKMKEKGDIPEGYSVSREKKERFSLILESASTNQTSMYLCASSLGGVGQPQHFGDGTRLSIL.

The chain has TRBV7-8 and TRBJ2-7, with a weak D call TRBD2 (6 bases). V was clipped by 1 base and J by 0 bases, with 16 bases between them. CDR1 is SGHVS and CDR2 is FQNEAQ in the germline V gene. The CDR3 spans 17 residues. CDR3 in amino acids: CASSLGDRGRPSYEQYF. The CDR3 coding sequence is TGTGCCAGCAGCTTAGGCGACCGGGGGAGGCCCTCCTACGAGCAGTACTTC.

The CDR3: CAWSSDRGGQPQHF. Written as DNA, the CDR3 is TGTGCCTGGAGTTCGGACAGGGGAGGACAGCCCCAGCATTTT. V is TRBV30 and J is TRBJ1-5, with 9 nucleotides matching TRBD1. CDR3 size: 14 residues. Germline V CDR1 and CDR2: GTSNPN, SVGIG (reference sequence). V lost 2 bases to trimming and J lost 7 bases; unmatched junction nucleotides: 6.

This clone came up a few times. V usage is TRBV30 and J usage is TRBJ2-2; tentatively, D is TRBD1 (6 bases). The CDR3 totals 15 residues. V gave up 2 bases and J gave up 0 bases, with 10 bases separating them. Germline assignment: CDR1 GTSNPN and CDR2 SVGIG (reference sequence). The CDR3 DNA is TGTGCCTGGAGTAAGGGACATTCGAACACCGGGGAGCTGTTTTTT. Its translation is CAWSKGHSNTGELFF.

There are a few counts of this clone. V gene TRBV6-5 combines with J gene TRBJ1-2, with D possibly matching TRBD1 (5 bases). The CDR3 extends over 13 amino acids. Trimming left V 10 bases short and J 2 bases short, with 14 bases between. The germline CDR1 and CDR2 sequences are MNHEY and SVGAGI. The CDR3 DNA reads as TGTGCCACCGGGCCGGGGCTCAACTATGGCTACACCTTC. It encodes CATGPGLNYGYTF.

The genes are TRBV7-6 and TRBJ1-4; no definite D call. The CDR3 extends over 14 amino acids. From germline, CDR1 is SGHVS and CDR2 FNYEAQ. V shed 5 bases and J shed 4 bases, with 11 bases lying between them. The CDR3 loop is CASSPDPHNEKLFF. CDR3 in DNA: TGTGCCAGCAGCCCGGATCCTCATAATGAAAAACTGTTTTTT.

This clone was counted a single time. The chain is built from TRBV10-2 and TRBJ1-5; D is undetermined. The length of the CDR3 is 15 residues. The germline gives CDR1 WSHSY, CDR2 SAAADI. Trimming cost V 0 bases and J 0 bases, with 6 bases left between them. This CDR3 is CASSESQYSNQPQHF. In DNA, the CDR3 is TGCGCCAGCAGTGAGTCCCAATATAGCAATCAGCCCCAGCATTTT.

The chain is built from TRBV18 and TRBJ1-5; the D is unclear. V was clipped by 2 bases and J by 2 bases, with 10 bases between them. The CDR3 is 15 amino acids. Germline V gene sequence: CDR1 KGHSH, CDR2 LQKENI. DNA of the CDR3: TGTGCCAGCTCACCAGGCATCGGGGGCAATCAGCCCCAGCATTTT. It yields the protein CASSPGIGGNQPQHF.

This clone was found once. The chain uses TRBV2 and TRBJ1-2; D uncertain. Trimming pared 6 bases from V and 3 bases from J, leaving 14 bases between. Germline CDR1 reads SNHLY; CDR2 reads FYNNEI. This CDR3 has 14 amino acids. The CDR3 sequence: CASSPAGIDYGYTF. CDR3 coding DNA: TGTGCCAGCAGCCCCGCCGGGATTGACTATGGCTACACCTTC.

The count of this clone is one. J is TRBJ2-7 and V is TRBV15; TRBD1 agrees at 8 bases. The CDR3 sequence is 16 residues long. Per the germline V gene, CDR1 is LNHNV and CDR2 is YYDKDF (reference sequence). The ends lost 0 bases at V and 2 bases at J; junction bases unmatched: 6. Written as DNA, the CDR3 is TGTGCCACCAGCAGAGAGGTGGGACAGGATCCCTACGAGCAGTACTTC. Its translation is CATSREVGQDPYEQYF.

The rearrangement joins TRBV5-1 to TRBJ1-3, with D maybe TRBD1 (6 bases). The V gene lost 4 bases and the J gene lost 7 bases, with 15 bases spanning the gap. The germline gives CDR1 SGHRS, CDR2 YFSETQ. CDR3 length: 14 amino acids. The CDR3 spells CASSRLEGGNTIYF. The CDR3 coding sequence is TGCGCCAGCAGCCGTTTGGAAGGGGGGAACACCATATATTTT.